These T cell receptor beta chains were read from a single sample in a study of T cells after yellow fever vaccination. One entry per CDR3 protein results from TCRdb running MiXCR on the 5' RACE reads. Seen here are approximately 74,000 distinct CDR3 sequences, roughly 6% observed once, and the top ten hold roughly 2.3%. This sample comprised CD4+ T cells sorted from PBMCs, obtained roughly 15 days after the first yellow fever vaccination. Every receptor here comes from a man younger than 35 who received the YFV17D yellow fever vaccine. Each CDR3 is given with its conserved first and last residue. The D gene is left open where the match is weak. Rows give clone size only sometimes, using once, few, many, or a class for an expanded clone.

V	J	D	size	DNA	CDR3
TRBV6-1	TRBJ2-3	.	many	TGTGCCAGCAGTCTTACTACGCGCACAGATACGCAGTATTTT	CASSLTTRTDTQYF
TRBV7-2	TRBJ1-1	.	many	TGTGCCAGCAGCTCGGAACGGAACACTGAAGCTTTCTTT	CASSSERNTEAFF
TRBV20-1	TRBJ1-5	TRBD1	many	TGCAGTGCAACCAGACAGGGGGATCAGCCCCAGCATTTT	CSATRQGDQPQHF
TRBV9	TRBJ2-7	.	many	TGTGCCAGCAGCGTAGGTCTGCTATCAAGAGGCTCCTACGAGCAGTACTTC	CASSVGLLSRGSYEQYF
TRBV12-3/TRBV12-4	TRBJ1-6	TRBD1	many	TGTGCCAGCAGTCCCGAGACAGGGGGCTACTCACCCCTCCACTTT	CASSPETGGYSPLHF
TRBV3-1	TRBJ1-1	TRBD1	few	TGTGCCAGCAGCCAACTGGACAGGGTGGGGACTGAAGCTTTCTTT	CASSQLDRVGTEAFF
TRBV2	TRBJ2-2	.	many	TGTGCCAGCAATGTACGAGTGACCGGGGAGCTGTTTTTT	CASNVRVTGELFF
TRBV20-1	TRBJ2-4	TRBD1	many	TGCAGTGGACTGGACAGGCCGCTAGCCAAAAACATTCAGTACTTC	CSGLDRPLAKNIQYF
TRBV6-1	TRBJ2-1	.	many	TGTGCCAGCAGTCCGGGACCTTACAATGAGCAGTTCTTC	CASSPGPYNEQFF
TRBV20-1	TRBJ1-1	.	many	TGCAGTGCCCCCGCAAGGCGGGAAGCTGAAGCTTTCTTT	CSAPARREAEAFF
TRBV7-2	TRBJ2-3	TRBD2	many	TGTGCCAGCAGCTCTTCCGGACTAGCGGGGATCACAGATACGCAGTATTTT	CASSSSGLAGITDTQYF
TRBV12-2	TRBJ2-1	.	.	TGTGCAAGTCGCTTAGGGGGCAGGGGGCGCAGGGAACTAGGGATGGCCTACAATGAGCAGTTCTTC	CASRLGGRGRRELGMAYNEQFF
TRBV6-4	TRBJ1-3	.	many	TGTGCCAGCAGACGTGACACCTCTGGAAACACCATATATTTT	CASRRDTSGNTIYF
TRBV5-6	TRBJ2-6	.	many	TGTGCCAGCAGCGCCTATAGCTCTGGGGCCAACGTCCTGACTTTC	CASSAYSSGANVLTF
TRBV12-3/TRBV12-4	TRBJ2-2	TRBD1	many	TGTGCCAGCAGGACGAGGGGGCGCTTCGGGGAGCTGTTTTTT	CASRTRGRFGELFF
TRBV14	TRBJ2-1	TRBD2	.	TGTGCCAGCAGCCCGCCCAGACTAGCGGGGGGTATTGAGCAGTTCTTC	CASSPPRLAGGIEQFF
TRBV18	TRBJ2-5	.	many	TGTGCCAGCTCACCGCGGGACACGGGTCTTTGGGAGACCCAGTACTTC	CASSPRDTGLWETQYF
TRBV24-1	TRBJ1-1	.	many	TGTGCCAGCTCAACAGGACGGCTTGAAGCTTTCTTT	CASSTGRLEAFF
TRBV25-1	TRBJ1-1	.	many	TGTGCCAGCATGGGTCAGGCGGGCACTGAAGCTTTCTTT	CASMGQAGTEAFF
TRBV20-1	TRBJ1-2	.	many	TGCAGTGCCCAGATTGACCCGGGGGGGAACTATGGCTACACCTTC	CSAQIDPGGNYGYTF
TRBV5-5	TRBJ2-6	.	many	TGTGCCAGCAGCCGCGGCCCAGGCCCTGGGGCCAACGTCCTGACTTTC	CASSRGPGPGANVLTF
TRBV4-3	TRBJ1-2	.	many	TGCGCCAGCAGCCAAGGTATAAAGGATGGCTACACCTTC	CASSQGIKDGYTF
TRBV12-3/TRBV12-4	TRBJ2-3	TRBD1	many	TGTGCCAGCAGTTTAGGGACAGGGGTTATTTTGACAGATACGCAGTATTTT	CASSLGTGVILTDTQYF
TRBV7-9	TRBJ2-7	.	many	TGTGCCAGCAGCCAAAGTGGGTCCTACGAGCAGTACTTC	CASSQSGSYEQYF
TRBV9	TRBJ1-3	TRBD1	many	TGTGCCAGCAGCCCGCGGACAGGGGTCGGAAACACCATATATTTT	CASSPRTGVGNTIYF
TRBV12-5	TRBJ1-1	.	many	TGTGCTAGTGGTGCAAATGAAGCTGAAGCTTTCTTT	CASGANEAEAFF
TRBV5-1	TRBJ1-1	.	many	TGCGCCAGCAGCTTGTCCGCAGGGCAGAACACTGAAGCTTTCTTT	CASSLSAGQNTEAFF
TRBV6-5	TRBJ1-3	.	.	TGTGCCACGGGATTCTCTTACAGGCTTAGCTCTGGAAACACCATATATTTT	CATGFSYRLSSGNTIYF
TRBV7-2	TRBJ2-3	TRBD1	medium-sized	TGTGCCAGCAGCCCGGACAGGAACACAGATACGCAGTATTTT	CASSPDRNTDTQYF
TRBV5-1	TRBJ1-1	TRBD1	many	TGCGCCAGCAGGGTTCAGGGGGGCACTGAAGCTTTCTTT	CASRVQGGTEAFF
TRBV5-1	TRBJ2-3	TRBD2	many	TGCGCCAGCAGCCGTAGCGGGTGGAGCACAGATACGCAGTATTTT	CASSRSGWSTDTQYF
TRBV14	TRBJ2-1	.	many	TGTGCCAGCAGCCGGACATCGAGCTCCTACAATGAGCAGTTCTTC	CASSRTSSSYNEQFF
TRBV5-5	TRBJ1-1	.	many	TGTGCCAGCAGCTTGCCAAACAGGGCTATGAACACTGAAGCTTTCTTT	CASSLPNRAMNTEAFF
TRBV10-3	TRBJ2-4	.	many	TGTGCCATCAGTGCGTTTGAGGCTGCCGATCAGTACTTC	CAISAFEAADQYF
TRBV5-4	TRBJ2-3	TRBD2	few	TGTGCCAGCAGCCTGACTAGCGGGGGCCACACAGATACGCAGTATTTT	CASSLTSGGHTDTQYF
TRBV5-1	TRBJ2-7	TRBD1	many	TGCGCCAGCAGCACAGGACAGGGCGAGCAGTACTTC	CASSTGQGEQYF
TRBV20-1	TRBJ2-7	.	many	TGCAGTGCTCCGGTGGGCAGGAACTACGAGCAGTACTTC	CSAPVGRNYEQYF
TRBV6-5	TRBJ1-6	.	many	TGTGCCAGCAGCTCCACTATAGGGGCCCTGGGCTCACCCCTCCACTTT	CASSSTIGALGSPLHF
TRBV3-1	TRBJ2-1	.	many	TGTGCCAGCAGCCAAGTGTGGGGAAGCTCCTACAATGAGCAGTTCTTC	CASSQVWGSSYNEQFF
TRBV5-1	TRBJ2-2	.	many	TGCGCCAGCAGGATACCGGGACACGCGAACACCGGGGAGCTGTTTTTT	CASRIPGHANTGELFF
TRBV7-2	TRBJ2-3	.	many	TGTGCCAGCAGCTCCTCTGCTGGTCCAGATACGCAGTATTTT	CASSSSAGPDTQYF
TRBV7-2	TRBJ1-5	.	many	TGTGCCAGCGGCCCTCGGGGGGATCAGCCCCAGCATTTT	CASGPRGDQPQHF
TRBV19	TRBJ2-3	.	many	TGTGCGAGTACTAGCCGCACAGATACGCAGTATTTT	CASTSRTDTQYF
TRBV27	TRBJ1-1	.	many	TGTGCCAGCAGTGTGAGCCGGCAGGTGTTGAACACTGAAGCTTTCTTT	CASSVSRQVLNTEAFF
TRBV14	TRBJ1-1	.	many	TGTGCCAGCAGCCAAGAAAGACTCCGGCTGCCGAACACTGAAGCTTTCTTT	CASSQERLRLPNTEAFF
TRBV7-9	TRBJ1-1	.	many	TGTGCCAGCAGCTCCCAGGGGAGTGTAGTAGCTGAAGCTTTCTTT	CASSSQGSVVAEAFF
TRBV5-1	TRBJ2-2	.	.	TGCGCCAGCAGAAGAGGGTTTTTAGACACCGGGGAGCTGTTTTTT	CASRRGFLDTGELFF
TRBV7-2	TRBJ2-3	TRBD2	.	TGTGCCAGCAGCTTAGCAGAGCGGGGGGCCGGGGATACGCAGTATTTT	CASSLAERGAGDTQYF
TRBV7-9	TRBJ1-1	TRBD1	many	TGTGCCAGCAGTCAAGGGGGCTACACTGAAGCTTTCTTT	CASSQGGYTEAFF
TRBV5-1	TRBJ2-3	.	.	TGCGCCAGCAGTCGGGACAAAAACATAGATACGCAGTATTTT	CASSRDKNIDTQYF
TRBV4-3	TRBJ1-4	.	many	TGCGCCAGCAGCCGACAGGTGAATGAAAAACTGTTTTTT	CASSRQVNEKLFF
TRBV5-1	TRBJ2-2	TRBD2	many	TGCGCCAGCAGCCCCCAGACTAGCGGGGATACCGGGGAGCTGTTTTTT	CASSPQTSGDTGELFF
TRBV5-5	TRBJ1-5	.	many	TGTGCCAGCAGCTTGGGGCCAGAGAATCAGCCCCAGCATTTT	CASSLGPENQPQHF
TRBV11-2	TRBJ2-2	.	few	TGTGCCAGCAGCTTTACAGCGGACTACCGGGACACCGGGGAGCTGTTTTTT	CASSFTADYRDTGELFF
TRBV4-1	TRBJ2-7	TRBD2	many	TGCGCCAGCAGCCAATGGGAGGGGATGCCGGCGTACGAGCAGTACTTC	CASSQWEGMPAYEQYF
TRBV29-1	TRBJ1-1	.	many	TGCAGCGTTGACAGTCAGGGTGGGCCTGAAGCTTTCTTT	CSVDSQGGPEAFF
TRBV18	TRBJ1-5	.	many	TGTGCCAGCTCACCAGAGGCAGGGAGTCAGCCCCAGCATTTT	CASSPEAGSQPQHF
TRBV5-4	TRBJ2-1	TRBD2	.	TGTGCCAGCAGCCGGGAGGATCGTTTGTTCTTC	CASSREDRLFF
TRBV7-8	TRBJ2-3	.	many	TGTGCCAGCTACCCGAGGGCGGGGCCCCTTCCAGATACGCAGTATTTT	CASYPRAGPLPDTQYF